The subject of this entry is one T cell receptor beta chain. The same CDR3 arises from other DNA sequences in this sample as well. Data came from immunoSEQ multiplex PCR; TCRdb stores just in-frame clones and leaves some out. This table holds 1.5 million to 2.5 million clones, just under 95% found once. These data belong to a study of shared clonotypes between healthy human individuals. Looking at the study overall: Donors, aged 18 to 49, were a couple of women and a few men.

CD45RO-negative cells were positively selected for CCR7, leaving out terminally differentiated effector memory CD45RA+ cells. The clonotype comes from a man younger than 35 in good health. The sample taken for sequencing was naive CD8+ T cells sorted from blood.

CDR3 amino acids: CASSQDDGMNTEAFF. The CDR3 DNA follows: TGCGCCAGCAGCCAAGATGACGGCATGAACACTGAAGCTTTCTTT. The chain couples TRBV4-3 to TRBJ1-1; D is unclear. The CDR3 has 15 residues. V lost 0 bases, J lost 0 bases, and 8 bases lay in between. CDR1 and CDR2 from the germline V gene are LGHNA and YSLEER.